The clone carrying this TCR beta chain was recorded once. Its antigen is currently unknown. This sample was taken from a study of cytomegalovirus exposure and HLA in healthy donors. General observations from the study: In a later analysis, an Asian-associated ancestry cluster reportedly showed fewer N-insertions than the roughly 730-donor mean. For most TCR beta V segments, an earlier analysis put the productive rate at about 87% or about 30% of the time.

Researchers ran the PCR with 60 Vbeta and 13 Jbeta primers. This table comes from immunoSEQ multiplex PCR, and its TCRdb copy is limited to in-frame clones, with some not included. The table shows around 240,000 clones, with about 81% occurring only once. V was clipped by 3 bases and J by 4 bases, with 16 bases between them. The V gene's germline CDR1 is SGDLS and CDR2 YYNGEE. The CDR3 sequence is 16 residues long. Each donor's status was that of a healthy bone marrow donor. This receptor was identified in a woman between 40 and 55 years old in good health and CMV-seropositive. V is TRBV9 and J is TRBJ2-2; D is unresolved. What was sequenced was PBMCs. CDR3 protein: CASSDGPKTVTGELFF. CDR3 nucleotide sequence: TGTGCCAGCAGCGATGGGCCAAAAACTGTCACCGGGGAGCTGTTTTTT.